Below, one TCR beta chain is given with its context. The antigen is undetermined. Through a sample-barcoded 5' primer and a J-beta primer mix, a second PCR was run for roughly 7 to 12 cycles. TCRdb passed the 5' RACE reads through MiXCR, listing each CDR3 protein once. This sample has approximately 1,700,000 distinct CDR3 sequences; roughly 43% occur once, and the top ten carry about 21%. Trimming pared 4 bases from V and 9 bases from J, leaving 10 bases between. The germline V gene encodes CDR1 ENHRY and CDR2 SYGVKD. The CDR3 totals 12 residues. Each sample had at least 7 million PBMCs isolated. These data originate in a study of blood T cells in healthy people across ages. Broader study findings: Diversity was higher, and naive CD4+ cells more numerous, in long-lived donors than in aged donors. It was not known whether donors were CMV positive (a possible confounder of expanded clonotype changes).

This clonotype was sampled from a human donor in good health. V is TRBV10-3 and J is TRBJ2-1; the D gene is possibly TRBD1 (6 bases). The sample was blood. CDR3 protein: CAISAGVGEQFF. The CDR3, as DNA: TGTGCCATCAGTGCAGGGGTGGGTGAGCAGTTCTTC.